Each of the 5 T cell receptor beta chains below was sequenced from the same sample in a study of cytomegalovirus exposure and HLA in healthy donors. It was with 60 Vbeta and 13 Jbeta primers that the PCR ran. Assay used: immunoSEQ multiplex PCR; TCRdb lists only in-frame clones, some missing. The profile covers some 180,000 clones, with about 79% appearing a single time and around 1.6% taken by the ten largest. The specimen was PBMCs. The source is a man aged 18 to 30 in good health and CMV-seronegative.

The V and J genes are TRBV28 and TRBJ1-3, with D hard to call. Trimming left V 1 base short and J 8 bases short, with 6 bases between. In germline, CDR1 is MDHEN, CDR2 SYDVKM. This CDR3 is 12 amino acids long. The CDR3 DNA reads TGTGCCAGCAGTTTATCGTCGGACACCATATATTTT. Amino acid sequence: CASSLSSDTIYF.

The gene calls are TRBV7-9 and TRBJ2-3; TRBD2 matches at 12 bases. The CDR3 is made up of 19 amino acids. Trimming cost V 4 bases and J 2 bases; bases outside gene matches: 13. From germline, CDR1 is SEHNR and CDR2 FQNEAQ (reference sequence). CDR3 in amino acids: CASSSYLLAGGSFTDTQYF. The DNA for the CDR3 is TGTGCCAGCAGCTCCTACTTACTAGCGGGGGGTTCTTTCACAGATACGCAGTATTTT.

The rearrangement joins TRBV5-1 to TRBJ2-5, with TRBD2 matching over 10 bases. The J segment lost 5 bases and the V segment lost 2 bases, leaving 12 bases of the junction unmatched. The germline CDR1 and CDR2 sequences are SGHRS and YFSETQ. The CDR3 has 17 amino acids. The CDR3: CASSFTSGGAGGETQYF. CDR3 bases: TGCGCCAGCAGCTTCACCAGCGGGGGGGCCGGTGGGGAGACCCAGTACTTC.

This CDR3 reads CASSLRESSGNTIYF. The DNA for the CDR3 is TGTGCCAGCAGTTTAAGGGAGAGCTCTGGAAACACCATATATTTT. The chain joins TRBV28 to TRBJ1-3, with D unclear. The CDR3 length is 15 residues. V lost 2 bases and J lost 0, with 8 bases in between. Germline V gives CDR1 MDHEN, CDR2 SYDVKM.

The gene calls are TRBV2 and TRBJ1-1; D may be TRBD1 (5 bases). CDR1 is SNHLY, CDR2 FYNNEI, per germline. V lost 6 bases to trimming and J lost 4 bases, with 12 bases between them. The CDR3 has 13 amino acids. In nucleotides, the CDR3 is TGTGCCAGCAGGCGGGGAGGGACCACTGAAGCTTTCTTT. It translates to CASRRGGTTEAFF.